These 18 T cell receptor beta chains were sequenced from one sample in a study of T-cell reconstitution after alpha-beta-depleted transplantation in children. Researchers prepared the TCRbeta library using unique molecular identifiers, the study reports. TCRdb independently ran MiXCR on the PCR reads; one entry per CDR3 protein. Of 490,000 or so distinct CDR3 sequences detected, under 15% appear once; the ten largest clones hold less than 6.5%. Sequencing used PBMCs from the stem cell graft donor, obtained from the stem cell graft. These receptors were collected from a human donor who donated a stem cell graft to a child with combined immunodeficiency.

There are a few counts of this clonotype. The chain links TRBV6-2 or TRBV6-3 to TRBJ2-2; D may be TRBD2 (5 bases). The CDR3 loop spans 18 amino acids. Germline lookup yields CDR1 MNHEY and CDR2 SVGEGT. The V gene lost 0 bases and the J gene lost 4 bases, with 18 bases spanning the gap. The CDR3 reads CASSYSGRLPSSTGELFF. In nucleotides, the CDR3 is TGTGCCAGCAGTTACTCAGGCCGACTACCCTCGAGCACCGGGGAGCTGTTTTTT.

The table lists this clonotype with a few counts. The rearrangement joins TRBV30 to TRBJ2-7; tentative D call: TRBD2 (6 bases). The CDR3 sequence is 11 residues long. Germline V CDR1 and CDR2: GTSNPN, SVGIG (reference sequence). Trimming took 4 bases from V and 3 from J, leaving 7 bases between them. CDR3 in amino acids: CAWNGGYEQYF. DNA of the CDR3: TGTGCCTGGAACGGGGGCTACGAGCAGTACTTC.

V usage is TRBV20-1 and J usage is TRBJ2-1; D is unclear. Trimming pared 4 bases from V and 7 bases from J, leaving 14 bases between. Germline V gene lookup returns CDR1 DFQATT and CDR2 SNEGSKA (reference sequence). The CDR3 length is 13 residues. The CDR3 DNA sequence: TGCAGTGCTACTGTCCTTTTGGGAAATGAGCAGTTCTTC. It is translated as CSATVLLGNEQFF.

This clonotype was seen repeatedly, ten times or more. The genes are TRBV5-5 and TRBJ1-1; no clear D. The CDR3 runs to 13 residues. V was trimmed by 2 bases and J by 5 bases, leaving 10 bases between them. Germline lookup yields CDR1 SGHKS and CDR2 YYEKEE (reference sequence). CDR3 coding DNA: TGTGCCAGCAGCTTCGATCAGCGGACTGAAGCTTTCTTT. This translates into CASSFDQRTEAFF.

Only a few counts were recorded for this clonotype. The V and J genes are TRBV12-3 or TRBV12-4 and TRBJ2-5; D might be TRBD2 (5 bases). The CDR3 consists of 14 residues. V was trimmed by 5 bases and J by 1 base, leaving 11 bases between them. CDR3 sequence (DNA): TGTGCCAGCAGTCCCACTAGGGCCCAAGAGACCCAGTACTTC. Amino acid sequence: CASSPTRAQETQYF.

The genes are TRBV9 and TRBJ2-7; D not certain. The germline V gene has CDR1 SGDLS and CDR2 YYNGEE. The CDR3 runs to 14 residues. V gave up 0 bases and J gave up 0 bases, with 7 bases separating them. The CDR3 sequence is CASSVEGRSYEQYF. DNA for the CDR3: TGTGCCAGCAGCGTAGAAGGCCGCTCCTACGAGCAGTACTTC.

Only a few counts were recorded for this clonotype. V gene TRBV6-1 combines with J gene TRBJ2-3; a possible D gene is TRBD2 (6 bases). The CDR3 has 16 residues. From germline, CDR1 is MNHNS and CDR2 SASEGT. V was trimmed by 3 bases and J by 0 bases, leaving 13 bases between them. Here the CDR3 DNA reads TGTGCCAGCAGTGACCTTAGCGGACGAAGCACAGATACGCAGTATTTT. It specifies CASSDLSGRSTDTQYF.

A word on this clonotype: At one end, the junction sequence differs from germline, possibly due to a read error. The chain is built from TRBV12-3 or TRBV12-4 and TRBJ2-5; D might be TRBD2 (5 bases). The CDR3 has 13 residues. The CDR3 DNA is TGTGCCAGCAGCTCAGCGGCCCAAGGGACCCAGTACTTC. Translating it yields CASSSAAQGTQYF.

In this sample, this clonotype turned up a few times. The DNA for the CDR3 is TGTGCCTGGAGTGTGGGGACAGGCCCCTACGAGCAGTACTTC. Protein sequence: CAWSVGTGPYEQYF. The chain links TRBV30 to TRBJ2-7; 8 bases fit TRBD1. Unmatched junction bases numbered 3, after V lost 0 bases and J lost 2 bases. This CDR3 is built from 14 residues. Germline-derived CDR1 and CDR2 are GTSNPN and SVGIG (reference sequence).

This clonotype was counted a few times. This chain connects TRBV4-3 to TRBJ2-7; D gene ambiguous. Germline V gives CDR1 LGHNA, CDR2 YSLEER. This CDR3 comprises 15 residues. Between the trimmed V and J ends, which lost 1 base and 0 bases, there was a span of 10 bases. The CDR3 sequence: CASSQAPTDSYEQYF. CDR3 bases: TGCGCCAGCAGCCAAGCCCCCACTGACTCCTACGAGCAGTACTTC.

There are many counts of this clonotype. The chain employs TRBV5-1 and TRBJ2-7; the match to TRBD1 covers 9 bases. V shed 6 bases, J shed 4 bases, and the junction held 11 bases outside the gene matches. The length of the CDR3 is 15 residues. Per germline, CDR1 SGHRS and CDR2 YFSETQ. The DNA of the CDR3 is TGCGCCAGCACTCCAAGACAGGGGGTCGGGTACGAGCAGTACTTC. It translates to CASTPRQGVGYEQYF. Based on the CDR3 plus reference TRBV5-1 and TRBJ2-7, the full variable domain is KAGVTQTPRYLIKTRGQQVTLSCSPISGHRSVSWYQQTPGQGLQFLFEYFSETQRNKGNFPGRFSGRQFSNSRSEMNVSTLELGDSALYLCASTPRQGVGYEQYFGPGTRLTVT.

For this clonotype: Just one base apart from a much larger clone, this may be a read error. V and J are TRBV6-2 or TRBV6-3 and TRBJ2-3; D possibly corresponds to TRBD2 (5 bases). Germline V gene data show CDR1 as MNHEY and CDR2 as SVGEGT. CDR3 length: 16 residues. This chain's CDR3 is CSSSYLSSSSTDTQYF. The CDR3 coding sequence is TGTTCCAGCAGTTACTTAAGTTCTAGCAGCACAGATACGCAGTATTTT.

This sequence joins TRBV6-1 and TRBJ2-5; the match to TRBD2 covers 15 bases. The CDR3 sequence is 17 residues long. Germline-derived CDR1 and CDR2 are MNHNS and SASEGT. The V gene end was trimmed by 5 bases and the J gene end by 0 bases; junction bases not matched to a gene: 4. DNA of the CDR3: TGTGCCAGCAGTCCGGGACTAGCGGGAGGTCACCAAGAGACCCAGTACTTC. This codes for CASSPGLAGGHQETQYF.

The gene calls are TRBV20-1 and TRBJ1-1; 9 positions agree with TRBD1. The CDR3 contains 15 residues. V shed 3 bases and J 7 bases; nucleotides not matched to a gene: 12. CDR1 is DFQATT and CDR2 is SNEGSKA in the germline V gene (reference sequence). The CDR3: CSARDYRDRVNEAFF. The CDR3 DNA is TGCAGTGCTAGGGATTACCGGGACAGGGTCAATGAAGCTTTCTTT.

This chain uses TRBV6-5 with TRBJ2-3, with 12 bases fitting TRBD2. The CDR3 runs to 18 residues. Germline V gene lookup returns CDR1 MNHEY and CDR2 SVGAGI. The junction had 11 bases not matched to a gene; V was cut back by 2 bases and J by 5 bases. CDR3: CASSYTAVLAGGEDTQYF. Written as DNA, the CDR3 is TGTGCCAGCAGTTACACGGCTGTGCTAGCGGGAGGGGAAGATACGCAGTATTTT.

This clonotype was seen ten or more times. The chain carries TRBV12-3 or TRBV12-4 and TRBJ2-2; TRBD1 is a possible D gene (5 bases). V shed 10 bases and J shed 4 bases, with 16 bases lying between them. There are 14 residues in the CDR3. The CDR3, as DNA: TGTGCCATCTCAAGGGAAAGGGGCACCGGGGAGCTGTTTTTT. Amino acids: CAISRERGTGELFF.

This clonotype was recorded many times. The CDR3 here is CASTSDSGGANEQFF. Written as DNA, the CDR3 is TGTGCCAGCACCTCGGACAGCGGGGGGGCAAATGAGCAGTTCTTC. The chain links TRBV11-2 to TRBJ2-1, with TRBD2 identical over 10 bases. The CDR3 is made up of 15 amino acids. V gave up 7 bases and J gave up 7 bases; unmatched junction bases: 10. From germline, CDR1 is SGHAT and CDR2 FQNNGV.

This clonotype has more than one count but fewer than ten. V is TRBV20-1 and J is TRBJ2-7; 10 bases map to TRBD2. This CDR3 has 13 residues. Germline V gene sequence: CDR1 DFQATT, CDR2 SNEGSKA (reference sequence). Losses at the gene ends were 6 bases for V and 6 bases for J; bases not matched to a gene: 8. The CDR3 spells CSAHTSGVGEQYF. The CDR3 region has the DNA TGCAGTGCCCATACTAGCGGGGTGGGCGAGCAGTACTTC.